Listed here are 18 T cell receptor beta chains from one sample, sequenced in a study of shared clonotypes between healthy human individuals. Some clones are missing from TCRdb's copy, which holds only in-frame ones; the method was immunoSEQ multiplex PCR. The sample carries more than 900,000 clones, 75% to 80% recorded once. Sequenced input: memory CD4+ T cells from PBMCs. As to subset: CD45RA-negative fraction. Source of these receptors: a man between 18 and 29 years old in good health. Some clones in this sample may be carry-over from other donors' samples.

The gene calls are TRBV5-1 and TRBJ2-7; possibly TRBD2 for D (5 bases). V was trimmed by 1 base and J by 4 bases, leaving 12 bases between them. CDR3 length equals 14 residues. Germline values: CDR1 SGHRS, CDR2 YFSETQ. This CDR3 is CASSLSISGYEQYF. The CDR3 DNA reads as TGCGCCAGCAGCTTGAGCATCTCGGGGTACGAGCAGTACTTC.

This chain links TRBV6-1 with TRBJ2-7; D gene ambiguous. Germline loops: CDR1 MNHNS, CDR2 SASEGT. CDR3 length: 15 amino acids. V lost 6 bases to trimming and J lost 7 bases, with 22 bases between them. The DNA for the CDR3 is TGTGCCAGCAGACTCCGAGGTTCTCCTGTGAGAGAGCAGTACTTC. Translating gives CASRLRGSPVREQYF.

This clone was seen ten or more times. The V call is TRBV28, the J call TRBJ1-5, with D unclear. Between the trimmed V and J ends, which lost 3 bases and 3 bases, there was a span of 9 bases. Germline values: CDR1 MDHEN, CDR2 SYDVKM. The CDR3 is 14 amino acids. CDR3: CASSLGHTNQPQHF. The CDR3 DNA sequence: TGTGCCAGCAGTTTGGGTCACACCAATCAGCCCCAGCATTTT.

This chain joins TRBV14 and TRBJ2-7; D gene unclear. Germline V gene sequence: CDR1 SGHDN, CDR2 FVKESK. This CDR3 contains 17 residues. Trimming left V 0 bases short and J 4 bases short, with 19 bases between. The CDR3: CASSQDLDLRAGYEQYF. The CDR3 DNA sequence: TGTGCCAGCAGCCAAGATCTGGACCTCCGGGCAGGTTACGAGCAGTACTTC.

This clone was counted between two and nine times. The gene calls are TRBV12-5 and TRBJ2-5, with 8 nucleotides matching TRBD2. Germline trimming cut 3 bases from V and 5 bases from J; bases unmatched to any gene: 11. The CDR3 loop spans 16 amino acids. Germline CDR1 reads LGHNT; CDR2 reads FRNRAP. The CDR3 here is CASGFTRGLGSETQYF. The CDR3 DNA reads as TGTGCTAGTGGTTTTACCCGGGGACTAGGAAGCGAGACCCAGTACTTC. The variable domain in full, completed from reference TRBV12-5 and TRBJ2-5, reads DARVTQTPRHKVTEMGQEVTMRCQPILGHNTVFWYRQTMMQGLELLAYFRNRAPLDDSGMPKDRFSAEMPDATLATLKIQPSEPRDSAVYFCASGFTRGLGSETQYFGPGTRLLVL.

The sample holds a few counts of this clone. The chain has TRBV28 and TRBJ2-3; 8 bases are shared with TRBD2. Germline CDR1 and CDR2: MDHEN and SYDVKM. This CDR3 has 17 amino acids. V was clipped by 3 bases and J by 7 bases; unmatched bases: 15. The DNA for the CDR3 is TGTGCCAGCAGTTTGTGGGGTGGCGGGAGGAGGGTCCATACGCAGTATTTT. It is translated as CASSLWGGGRRVHTQYF.

The chain recombines TRBV7-3 with TRBJ2-1, with TRBD1 matching over 11 bases. The CDR3 consists of 15 residues. Germline V lookup: CDR1 SGHTA, CDR2 FQGTGA. The J segment lost 6 bases and the V segment lost 5 bases, leaving 6 bases of the junction unmatched. The DNA of the CDR3 is TGTGCCAGCAGCCCGGGACAGGGGGGAAGCAATGAGCAGTTCTTC. The encoded protein is CASSPGQGGSNEQFF.

V and J are TRBV28 and TRBJ2-7; 10 bases fit TRBD2. This CDR3 contains 15 residues. V lost 6 bases, J lost 4 bases, and 9 bases stayed unmatched. The germline V gene has CDR1 MDHEN and CDR2 SYDVKM. The CDR3 bases are TGTGCCAGCAGCCCCACTAGCGGGGTCCGGTACGAGCAGTACTTC. Residues: CASSPTSGVRYEQYF.

The chain employs TRBV28 and TRBJ1-3, with D uncertain. V shed 6 bases and J shed 1 base, with 7 bases lying between them. Germline-derived CDR1 and CDR2 are MDHEN and SYDVKM. The CDR3 loop spans 13 amino acids. The CDR3 bases are TGTGCCAGCAGGAGTGGTTCTGGAAACACCATATATTTT. The encoded protein is CASRSGSGNTIYF.

The V call is TRBV28, the J call TRBJ2-2; D might be TRBD2 (6 bases). Per the germline V gene, CDR1 is MDHEN and CDR2 is SYDVKM. V dropped 3 bases and J dropped 1 base, with 12 bases sitting between them. This CDR3 is 16 amino acids long. The CDR3 DNA reads TGTGCCAGCAGTTTCCTGGGACTCATGAACACCGGGGAGCTGTTTTTT. Translating it yields CASSFLGLMNTGELFF.

A note on this clone: A read error may explain this, as a much larger clone is one base away. The chain uses TRBV1 and TRBJ1-2; the D call of TRBD1 is as the table states it, not checked on the DNA. TRBV1 has pseudogene status. The length of the CDR3 is 17 residues. CDR3 loop: CTSSHRNPQGFYYSYTF. The CDR3 region has the DNA TGCACCAGCAGCCATAGGAATCCACAGGGCTTCTACTATAGCTACACCTTC.

The J gene is TRBJ2-1, the V gene TRBV28; D assignment may be TRBD1 or TRBD2 (6 bases each). The CDR3 totals 12 residues. Germline V CDR1 and CDR2: MDHEN, SYDVKM. V gave up 6 bases and J gave up 10 bases, with 13 bases separating them. The CDR3 protein is CASRPGAGEQFF. CDR3 in DNA: TGTGCCAGCAGACCAGGGGCGGGAGAGCAGTTCTTC.

The rearrangement uses TRBV28 and TRBJ2-1; the D is unclear. The germline V gene has CDR1 MDHEN and CDR2 SYDVKM. This CDR3 is built from 11 residues. V was trimmed by 3 bases and J by 10 bases, leaving 7 bases between them. The CDR3 is CASSFEREQFF. In DNA form, the CDR3 reads TGTGCCAGCAGTTTTGAGCGCGAGCAGTTCTTC. Full variable domain (remainder filled in from reference TRBV28 and TRBJ2-1): DVKVTQSSRYLVKRTGEKVFLECVQDMDHENMFWYRQDPGLGLRLIYFSYDVKMKEKGDIPEGYSVSREKKERFSLILESASTNQTSMYLCASSFEREQFFGPGTRLTVL.

This sequence joins TRBV6-5 and TRBJ1-1, with no clear D. CDR3 length: 13 residues. Germline V CDR1 and CDR2: MNHEY, SVGAGI. Trimming removed 7 bases from V and 1 base from J, with 10 bases in between. CDR3 loop: CASTYGQNTEAFF. The CDR3, as DNA: TGTGCCAGCACCTACGGGCAGAACACTGAAGCTTTCTTT.

Comment on this clone: This may be a read error, as it is one base from a much larger clone. CDR3 nucleotides: TGTGCCAGCAGTTACGGGGCAGGGAACACTGAAGCTTTCTTT. Translated: CASSYGAGNTEAFF. The chain uses TRBV7-9 and TRBJ1-1; a weak D match, TRBD1 (5 bases). Germline CDR1 is SEHNR and CDR2 is FQNEAQ (reference sequence). The V end was cut by 6 bases, the J end by 1 base, with 12 bases between. The CDR3 is made up of 14 amino acids.

This clone turned up a few times. V is TRBV7-9 and J is TRBJ2-5, with a tentative D call TRBD2 (5 bases). Looked up from germline, CDR1 is SEHNR and CDR2 is FQNEAQ (reference sequence). Between the trimmed V and J ends, which lost 1 base and 5 bases, there was a span of 17 bases. CDR3 length: 16 residues. CDR3 DNA sequence: TGTGCCAGCAGCTTAGGCGGGCCGTATAGTTTGGAGACCCAGTACTTC. This gives the protein CASSLGGPYSLETQYF.

This rearrangement joins TRBV2 to TRBJ1-2, with a weak D call TRBD1 (5 bases). Germline V gene sequence: CDR1 SNHLY, CDR2 FYNNEI. Between the trimmed V and J ends, which lost 0 bases and 8 bases, there was a span of 16 bases. The CDR3 covers 15 residues. The CDR3 DNA reads TGTGCCAGCAGTGAAGCGAAACAGGTGACGGCCGGCTACACCTTC. Encoded protein: CASSEAKQVTAGYTF. The complete variable domain, with remaining parts taken from reference TRBV2 and TRBJ1-2, reads EPEVTQTPSHQVTQMGQEVILRCVPISNHLYFYWYRQILGQKVEFLVSFYNNEISEKSEIFDDQFSVERPDGSNFTLKIRSTKLEDSAMYFCASSEAKQVTAGYTFGSGTRLTVV.

This clone was detected a few times. The CDR3 here is CASGLYGFAGLLYF. In nucleotides, the CDR3 is TGTGCTAGTGGTTTGTACGGATTTGCGGGACTACTGTATTTT. This chain uses TRBV12-5 with TRBJ2-3; TRBD2 aligns across 7 bases. Per germline, CDR1 LGHNT and CDR2 FRNRAP. The CDR3 spans 14 residues. Trimming cost V 2 bases and J 14 bases; bases outside gene matches: 13.